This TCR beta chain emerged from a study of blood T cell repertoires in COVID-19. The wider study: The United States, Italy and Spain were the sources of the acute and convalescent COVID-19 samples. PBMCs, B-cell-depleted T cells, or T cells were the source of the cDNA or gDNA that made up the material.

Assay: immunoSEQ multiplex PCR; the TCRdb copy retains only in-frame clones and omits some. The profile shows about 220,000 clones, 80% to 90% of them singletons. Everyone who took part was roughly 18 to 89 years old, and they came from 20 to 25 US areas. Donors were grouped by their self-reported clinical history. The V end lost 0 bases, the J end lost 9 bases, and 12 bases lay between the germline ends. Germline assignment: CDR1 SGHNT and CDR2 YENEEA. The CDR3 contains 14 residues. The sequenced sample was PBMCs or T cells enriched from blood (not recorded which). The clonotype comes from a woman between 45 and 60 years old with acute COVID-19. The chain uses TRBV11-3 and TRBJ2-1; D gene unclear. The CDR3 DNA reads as TGTGCCAGCAGCTTAGATAACGAAGCCTCTGAGCAGTTCTTC. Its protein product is CASSLDNEASEQFF.